A selection of T cell receptor beta chains follows, all from one sample in a study of T cells after yellow fever vaccination. TCRdb re-called the 5' RACE reads with MiXCR, one entry per CDR3 protein. The data show some 500,000 distinct CDR3 sequences, about 13% seen once. Specimen: PBMCs, collected on the day of the yellow fever booster vaccination. These receptors were obtained from a man younger than 40 who received the YFV17D yellow fever vaccine. Each CDR3 is given with its conserved first and last residue. The D gene is left open where the match is weak. Where a row states a size, it is once, few, many or the class of an expanded clone; other rows omit it.

V gene	clone size	J gene	D gene	CDR3 DNA	CDR3 protein
TRBV23-1	NA	TRBJ2-7	NA	TGCGCCAGCAGTCATCTCAGGGGCTGGGGGGCCTACGAGCAGTACTTC	CASSHLRGWGAYEQYF
TRBV7-2	NA	TRBJ2-2	NA	TGTGCCAGCAGCTTATTTGGACAGCGGAACACCGGGGAGCTGTTTTTT	CASSLFGQRNTGELFF
TRBV7-2	NA	TRBJ2-3	NA	TGTGCCAGCAGCTTTAGGGGAGTCACAGATACGCAGTATTTT	CASSFRGVTDTQYF
TRBV20-1	NA	TRBJ2-2	NA	TGCAGTGCTATTACGGGCGGGTCAGCGAACACCGGGGAGCTGTTTTTT	CSAITGGSANTGELFF
TRBV24-1	few	TRBJ1-6	NA	TGTGCCACCAGGCGAACCGTCAATTCACCCCTCCACTTT	CATRRTVNSPLHF
TRBV24-1	few	TRBJ2-1	NA	TGTGCCACCAGTAGCCGAGGGAACAATGAGCAGTTCTTC	CATSSRGNNEQFF
TRBV20-1	few	TRBJ1-6	NA	TGCAGTGCTATGAACAGGGAGGGCTCCTATAATTCACCCCTCCACTTT	CSAMNREGSYNSPLHF
TRBV20-1	few	TRBJ2-5	NA	TGCAGTGTCCGTTCCAACAGGGCGGGGACCCAGTACTTC	CSVRSNRAGTQYF
TRBV5-1	many	TRBJ2-3	TRBD2	TGCGCCAGCAGCTTGCTAGCGGGAGGGCCCGCAGATACGCAGTATTTT	CASSLLAGGPADTQYF
TRBV18	few	TRBJ2-7	TRBD2	TGTGCCAGCTCACCACCAACTAGCGGGAGAGGGAGACGATACGAGCAGTACTTC	CASSPPTSGRGRRYEQYF
TRBV7-8	NA	TRBJ2-2	NA	TGTGCCAGCAGCTTCCCGACAAGTTCCAACGGGGAGCTGTTTTTT	CASSFPTSSNGELFF
TRBV10-3	NA	TRBJ1-5	NA	TGTGCCATCAGTGAGTCAGGGGGGACGGATCAGCCCCAGCATTTT	CAISESGGTDQPQHF
TRBV5-6	NA	TRBJ2-7	NA	TGTGCCAGCAGCCTGACATGGGACGAGCAGTACTTC	CASSLTWDEQYF
TRBV12-3/TRBV12-4	few	TRBJ2-1	TRBD2	TGTGCCAGCAGTTTCTTGACTAGCGGGAGGGCCCCTGGGGGCAATGAGCAGTTCTTC	CASSFLTSGRAPGGNEQFF
TRBV6-1	many	TRBJ2-7	TRBD2	TGTGCCAGCAGTCCAGCGGGAGGGCCCTACGAGCAGTACTTC	CASSPAGGPYEQYF
TRBV20-1	NA	TRBJ1-2	NA	TGCAGAGCTGACGTGGGCTACACCTTC	CRADVGYTF
TRBV4-2	few	TRBJ2-1	NA	TGTGCCAGCAGCCGTACGGAAATCTATGAGCAGTTCTTC	CASSRTEIYEQFF
TRBV4-3	few	TRBJ2-2	TRBD2	TGCGCCAGCAGCCAAGGGGTAGCGGGGGTGAACACCGGGGAGCTGTTTTTT	CASSQGVAGVNTGELFF
TRBV7-2	many	TRBJ2-7	NA	TGTGCCAGCAGCTTCGGTACGAAAGAGCAGTACTTC	CASSFGTKEQYF
TRBV11-2	few	TRBJ1-5	NA	TGTGCCAGCAGCTCGGGGCCCGGGCAGCCCCAGCATTTT	CASSSGPGQPQHF
TRBV18	NA	TRBJ2-3	NA	TGTGCCAGCTCACCACAACCCCCACAATATGATACGCAGTATTTT	CASSPQPPQYDTQYF
TRBV19	many	TRBJ2-1	NA	TGTGCCAGTAGTATAGCCGGGGCTTACAATGAGCAGTTCTTC	CASSIAGAYNEQFF
TRBV12-3/TRBV12-4	NA	TRBJ1-5	NA	TGTGCCAGCAGTCCTGCCCCCTTAAATCAGCCCCAGCATTTT	CASSPAPLNQPQHF
TRBV15	NA	TRBJ2-7	TRBD2	TGTGCCACCAGTTCGACTAGCGGGAGTAGCTACGAGCAGTACTTC	CATSSTSGSSYEQYF
TRBV9	few	TRBJ2-1	NA	TGTGCCAGCACAAGAAGGGACCAGAATGAGCAGTTCTTC	CASTRRDQNEQFF
TRBV12-3/TRBV12-4	NA	TRBJ2-6	TRBD1	TGTGCCAGCAGCCAGTCCAGGGGGCGAATTTCTGGGGCCAACGTCCTGACTTTC	CASSQSRGRISGANVLTF
TRBV7-9	NA	TRBJ1-1	NA	TGTGCCAGCAGCTTAGCCGCAGACCTTAACACTGAAGCTTTCTTT	CASSLAADLNTEAFF
TRBV7-2	NA	TRBJ2-2	TRBD1	TGTGCCAGCAGCTTCCTGGACAGGGAGAACACCGGGGAGCTGTTTTTT	CASSFLDRENTGELFF
TRBV6-2/TRBV6-3	NA	TRBJ1-2	NA	TGTGCCAGCAAGGGAGAGGGCCGGTGGAATGGCTACACCTTC	CASKGEGRWNGYTF
TRBV7-8	NA	TRBJ2-2	NA	TGTGCCAGCAGCTTCAGGGGCGTTGGGACCGGGGAGCTGTTTTTT	CASSFRGVGTGELFF
TRBV19	few	TRBJ2-1	NA	TGTGCCAGTGAGTTGGCTACATCGAGTGAGCAGTTCTTC	CASELATSSEQFF
TRBV5-6	few	TRBJ2-5	NA	TGTGCCAGCAGCATTCAGACAGTCGTGATAGGGACCCAGTACTTC	CASSIQTVVIGTQYF
TRBV18	NA	TRBJ2-7	NA	TGTGCCAGCTCATCTTCCGGGACTCCATCCTACGAGCAGTACTTC	CASSSSGTPSYEQYF
TRBV29-1	few	TRBJ2-5	TRBD2	TGCAGCGTTGGACTAGCGGCAGAGACCCAGTACTTC	CSVGLAAETQYF
TRBV18	few	TRBJ2-4	TRBD1	TGTGCCAGCCAAACTTTAGGGACAGACATTCAGTACTTC	CASQTLGTDIQYF
TRBV20-1	NA	TRBJ2-3	TRBD2	TGCAGTGCAATCGGACTAGCGGGATCGGATACGCAGTATTTT	CSAIGLAGSDTQYF
TRBV6-2/TRBV6-3	few	TRBJ2-5	NA	TGTGCCAGCAGCCACCAGGGACCGGAGACCCAGTACTTC	CASSHQGPETQYF
TRBV10-3	few	TRBJ1-1	NA	TGTGCCATCAGTGAGTCTGGAGGAACGGCTTTCTTT	CAISESGGTAFF
TRBV28	NA	TRBJ1-2	NA	TGTGCCAGCAGTTACGGGGGGGGGGCGATTGGCTACACCTTC	CASSYGGGAIGYTF
TRBV29-1	few	TRBJ2-1	NA	TGCAGCGTTACTCTCAGGACGGCGACCTACAATGAGCAGTTCTTC	CSVTLRTATYNEQFF
TRBV5-1	few	TRBJ2-1	TRBD1	TGCGCCAGCAGCTCTACAGGGGGCGCATACAATGAGCAGTTCTTC	CASSSTGGAYNEQFF
TRBV15	NA	TRBJ2-1	NA	TGTGCCACCGCTAGACTAGTCCAGAGCTCCTACAATGAGCAGTTCTTC	CATARLVQSSYNEQFF
TRBV5-1	many	TRBJ2-2	TRBD2	TGCGCCAGCAGCCCTTCCGGGACTAGCTCCGGGGAGCTGTTTTTT	CASSPSGTSSGELFF
TRBV4-3	NA	TRBJ2-7	NA	TGCGCCAGCAGCCAAGACCTACCCGTCTCCTACGAGCAGTACTTC	CASSQDLPVSYEQYF
TRBV29-1	NA	TRBJ2-3	TRBD2	TGCAGCGTTGACACGGCGGGAGGGCCAGATACGCAGTATTTT	CSVDTAGGPDTQYF
TRBV28	few	TRBJ2-1	NA	TGTGCCAGCAGACTTAGACGGGGCAGTGCGCCCGCGAATTTC	CASRLRRGSAPANF
TRBV5-5	few	TRBJ2-3	TRBD1	TGTGCCAGCAGCTTGGACCGACAGGGATACGGCACAGATACGCAGTATTTT	CASSLDRQGYGTDTQYF
TRBV7-9	NA	TRBJ2-7	NA	TGTGCCAGCAGCTTAGAATATCCTCCGTACGAGCAGTACTTC	CASSLEYPPYEQYF
TRBV7-2	few	TRBJ2-1	NA	TGTGCCAGCAGCAGAGGTGGGACCAATGAGCAGTTCTTC	CASSRGGTNEQFF
TRBV21-1	NA	TRBJ1-4	NA	TGTGCCAGCATCCTACCAGGGCGAGGTTTTTTT	CASILPGRGFF
TRBV5-6	few	TRBJ1-5	NA	TGTGCCAGCAGTTACAGGGTGGGGAATAACAATCAGCCCCAGCATTTT	CASSYRVGNNNQPQHF
TRBV18	NA	TRBJ2-7	TRBD1	TGTGCCAGCTCAAGGGACAGGCCCACGGGGGAGCAGTACTTC	CASSRDRPTGEQYF
TRBV28	few	TRBJ1-2	NA	TGTGCCAGCAGTTTTTATGGTGGCTACACCTTC	CASSFYGGYTF
TRBV7-2	few	TRBJ2-1	TRBD2	TGTGCCAGCAGCCCGAGTCGAGGGAGGGCTTACAATGAGCAGTTCTTC	CASSPSRGRAYNEQFF
TRBV6-2/TRBV6-3	NA	TRBJ2-1	TRBD2	TGTGCCAGCACGAGGGAGGGCTGGAATGAGCAGTTCTTC	CASTREGWNEQFF